This T cell receptor (beta chain) stems from a study of OX40 agonist ivuxolimab in advanced cancers. For context, the study as a whole: Ivuxolimab, which targeted the costimulatory receptor OX40 (CD134), was an agonistic, fully human IgG2 monoclonal antibody. The purpose of peripheral TCRbeta sequencing was to test whether ivuxolimab changed TCR sequence diversity and led to clonal T-cell expansion. Intravenous ivuxolimab was administered to patients every 2 weeks at six dose levels: 0.01, 0.1, 0.3, 1.5, 3 and 10 mg/kg. Of the 50 to 55 dose-escalation patients, hepatocellular carcinoma was present in roughly 19, melanoma in around 15, renal cell carcinoma in 9 and head and neck cancer in 9. Prior anti-PD-1, anti-PD-L1 or anti-CTLA-4 therapy was permitted, and 35% to 40% of dose-escalation patients had received checkpoint inhibitors. Partial responses occurred in three dose-escalation patients, of whom one had hepatocellular carcinoma and two had cutaneous melanoma. The monotherapy dose-escalation portion (N of about 49 patients) of the phase I ivuxolimab trial is reported in the paper. The dose-escalation cohort was almost 85% male with a mean age of roughly 62 years, ranging from roughly 23 to 80.

As for this clone: No antigen is known for it. Per-base qualities were not stored, and no clone one base away is much larger.

The trial excluded patients who had a history of autoimmune disease or who were on systemic immunosuppression. In every dose cohort, peripheral blood was drawn for TCR sequencing at baseline, cycle 4 day 1, and cycle 7 day 1. Samples were obtained from an open-label, multicenter, first-in-human phase I dose-escalation trial of ivuxolimab. Adults with locally advanced or metastatic head and neck squamous cell, hepatocellular, melanoma or renal cell carcinoma were enrolled in the trial. CD4+ and CD8+ T cells were sorted separately from peripheral blood before TCR sequencing. The CDR3 has 14 amino acids, counting the end cysteine and phenylalanine. Kept here is only the CDR3 DNA, which spans 42 bases and is read in frame from base 1. Cut back by 6 bases and 7 bases, the V and J ends lie 16 bases apart. CDR1 MNHEY and CDR2 SMNVEV were looked up in the germline V gene (reference sequence). Findings and caveats that apply to the study as a whole: After ivuxolimab, more expanded clones were found on average in CD8+ T cells than in CD4+ T cells. In partial responders in the 0.1-3.0 mg/kg groups, normalized peripheral clonal expansion was found to be among the lowest, especially among CD8+ T cells. At doses from 0.1 to 3.0 mg/kg, clonal expansion was seen in both CD4+ and CD8+ blood T cells between baseline and week 6. Antigen specificity was not determined for the clonally expanded peripheral T cells. Low levels of normalized T-cell clonal expansion were also seen in some patients who did not respond.

Genomic DNA was isolated from the sorted cells so that the TCRbeta CDR3 region could be sequenced. The immunoSEQ Assay was used for sequencing of TCRbeta CDR3 regions. Not all clones reach the TCRdb copy of this immuneACCESS table, which keeps in-frame sequences only. Checked studies attribute under half of the gap to unresolved V genes and leave the rest unexplained. The table for this sample lists 90,000 to 120,000 clones; around 93% of them were counted only once. Clones ranked in the top ten supply approximately 1.3% of the sample. The sequence is built from TRBV27 and TRBJ2-1, with the D gene call left open. The source was CD4+ or CD8+ T cells sorted from blood, collected in a trial of the OX40 agonist ivuxolimab. This TCR was sampled from an adult with an advanced solid tumor such as melanoma, head and neck, liver or kidney cancer. Here is the DNA: TGTGCCAGCAGGTCGGGCAGCCTAGGGAATGAGCAGTTCTTC. Translated, this is CASRSGSLGNEQFF.